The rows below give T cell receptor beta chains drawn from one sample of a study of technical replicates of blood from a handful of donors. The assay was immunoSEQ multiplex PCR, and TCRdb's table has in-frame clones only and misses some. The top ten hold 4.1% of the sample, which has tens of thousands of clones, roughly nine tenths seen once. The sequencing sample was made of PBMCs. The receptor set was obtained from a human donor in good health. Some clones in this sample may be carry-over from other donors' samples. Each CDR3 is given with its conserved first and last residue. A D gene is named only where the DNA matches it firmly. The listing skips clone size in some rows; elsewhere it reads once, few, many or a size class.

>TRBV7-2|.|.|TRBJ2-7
TGTGCCAGCAGCTTAGCCGGGACATCGAGCTCCTACGAGCAGTACTTC
CASSLAGTSSSYEQYF
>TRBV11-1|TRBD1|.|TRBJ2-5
TGTGCCAGCAGCCGTATAACCGGGACAGGGGGCCAAGAGACCCAGTACTTC
CASSRITGTGGQETQYF
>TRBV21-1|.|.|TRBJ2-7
TGTGCCAGCAGCCCGGACAGGCGACTAGCGGGAGTTTACGAGCAGTACTTC
CASSPDRRLAGVYEQYF
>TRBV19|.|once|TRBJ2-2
TGTGCCAGTAGTATAGTTAAGCCAGGGAACACCGGGGAGCTGTTTTTT
CASSIVKPGNTGELFF
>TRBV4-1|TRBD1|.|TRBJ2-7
TGCGCCAGCAGCCAAGATACAGGGGGCGCAGAGCAGTACTTC
CASSQDTGGAEQYF
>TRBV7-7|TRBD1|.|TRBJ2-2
TGTGCCAGCAGCTTAAACACAGGGGCAAGGACCGGGGAGCTGTTTTTT
CASSLNTGARTGELFF
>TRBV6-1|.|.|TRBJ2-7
TGTGCCAGCAGTGAGACTTTCTACTCCTACGAGCAGTACTTC
CASSETFYSYEQYF
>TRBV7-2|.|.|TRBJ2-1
TGTGCCAGCAGCTTGGGGAGTGAGCAGTTCTTC
CASSLGSEQFF
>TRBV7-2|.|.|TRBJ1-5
TGTGCCAGCAGCTTCTTTAGCAATCAGCCCCAGCATTTT
CASSFFSNQPQHF
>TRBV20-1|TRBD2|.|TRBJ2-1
TGCAGTGCTATTAGCGGGGGGGAGTTCTTC
CSAISGGEFF
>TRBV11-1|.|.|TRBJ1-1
TGTGCCAGCAGCTTACTAGGTCCCACTGAAGCTTTCTTT
CASSLLGPTEAFF
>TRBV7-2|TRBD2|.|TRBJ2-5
TGTGCCAGCAGCTTTCTAGCGGGATGGGAGACCCAGTACTTC
CASSFLAGWETQYF
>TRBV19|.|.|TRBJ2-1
TGTGCCAGTAGTATGGGCGATCGTCCTTCCTACAATGAGCAGTTCTTC
CASSMGDRPSYNEQFF
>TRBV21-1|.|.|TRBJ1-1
TGTGCCAGCAGCAAAAGTCTGGGGGACACTATGACCGGTGCCCTCGTTGAAGCTTTCTTT
CASSKSLGDTMTGALVEAFF
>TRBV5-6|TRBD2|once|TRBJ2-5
TGTGCCAGCAGCTTGGGACTAGCGGGAGTAGAGACCCAGTACTTC
CASSLGLAGVETQYF
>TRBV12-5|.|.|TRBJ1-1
TGTGCTAGTGGTTTGGAGTATACAGGTTCAGGAAACACTGAAGCTTTCTTT
CASGLEYTGSGNTEAFF
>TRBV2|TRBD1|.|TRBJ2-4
TGTGCCAGCAGCGGACAGGGCCCTGGAATTCAGTACTTC
CASSGQGPGIQYF
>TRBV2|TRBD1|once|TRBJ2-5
TGTGCCAGCAGGCGGACAGGGGCGTTGGAGACCCAGTACTTC
CASRRTGALETQYF
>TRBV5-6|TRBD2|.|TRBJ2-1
TGTGCCAGCAGCCCGCTCGGAGCGGGGGGGGAGGACAATGAGCAGTTCTTC
CASSPLGAGGEDNEQFF
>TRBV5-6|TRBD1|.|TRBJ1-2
TGTGCCAGCAGCTTGGTTGTAGGGGGCGGCTATGGCTACACCTTC
CASSLVVGGGYGYTF
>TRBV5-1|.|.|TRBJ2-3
TGCGCCAGCAGCTTGGAGTGGGGGACTAGCACAGATACGCAGTATTTT
CASSLEWGTSTDTQYF
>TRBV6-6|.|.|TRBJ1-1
TGTGCCACCCTGGCTACAGGGTACTCCACTGAAGCTTTCTTT
CATLATGYSTEAFF
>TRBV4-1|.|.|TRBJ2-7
TGCGCCAGCAGCCAAGCCCAGGCTACCTACGAGCAGTACTTC
CASSQAQATYEQYF
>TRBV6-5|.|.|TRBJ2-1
TGTGCCAGCAGTCCTACCCCGAGGGGGAACGAGCAGTTCTTC
CASSPTPRGNEQFF
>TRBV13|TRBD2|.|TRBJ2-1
TGTGCCAGCAGCCGCGGGGGGGCTTCCTACAATGAGCAGTTCTTC
CASSRGGASYNEQFF
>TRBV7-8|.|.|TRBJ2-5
TGTGCCAGCAGCTTAGTTCGAGCATCCGAGACCCAGTACTTC
CASSLVRASETQYF
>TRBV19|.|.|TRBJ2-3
TGTGCCAGTAGTCCTAGCACAGATACGCAGTATTTT
CASSPSTDTQYF
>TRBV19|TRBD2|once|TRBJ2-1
TGTGCCAGTAGTACCGGGACTAGCGGACTATACAATGAGCAGTTCTTC
CASSTGTSGLYNEQFF
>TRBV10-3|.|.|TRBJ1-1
TGTGCCATCGGGAGGGACCGCACTGAAGCTTTCTTT
CAIGRDRTEAFF
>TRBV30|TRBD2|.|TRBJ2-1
TGTGCCTGGAGTACTCCCGGGACTAGCGGGCTTGAGCAGTTCTTC
CAWSTPGTSGLEQFF
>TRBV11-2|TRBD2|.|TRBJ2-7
TGTGCCAGCAGCTTATGGCTAGCGGGAGCCGAGCAGTACTTC
CASSLWLAGAEQYF
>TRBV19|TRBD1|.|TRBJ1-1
TGTGCCAGTAGCGGGGACAGAATTGAAGCTTTCTTT
CASSGDRIEAFF
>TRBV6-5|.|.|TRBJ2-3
TGTGCCAGCAGTTACTCTACTCCCGGAGATACGCAGTATTTT
CASSYSTPGDTQYF
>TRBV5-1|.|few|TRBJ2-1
TGCGCCAGCAGCCCCTCCGGCGGCTACAATGAGCAGTTCTTC
CASSPSGGYNEQFF
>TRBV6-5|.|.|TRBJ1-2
TGTGCCAGCAGTTACTCGCTAACTAACTATGGCTACACCTTC
CASSYSLTNYGYTF
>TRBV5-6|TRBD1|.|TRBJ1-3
TGTGCCAGCAGCACTACAGGGGGCTCTGGAAACACCATATATTTT
CASSTTGGSGNTIYF
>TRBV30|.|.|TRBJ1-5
TGTGCCTGGAGTTCCCTCGATCAGCCCCAGCATTTT
CAWSSLDQPQHF
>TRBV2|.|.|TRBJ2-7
TGTGCCAGCAGTGACCTCAACGCGGGTGCCTACGAGCAGTACTTC
CASSDLNAGAYEQYF
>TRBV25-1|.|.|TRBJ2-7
TGTGCCAGCAGTGATACAGGGACCACAGGCGAGCAGTACTTC
CASSDTGTTGEQYF
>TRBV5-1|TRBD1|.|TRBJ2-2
TGCGCCAGCAGCCCTAAAGGGACAGGTGTCACCGGGGAGCTGTTTTTT
CASSPKGTGVTGELFF
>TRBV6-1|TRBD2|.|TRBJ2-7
TGTGCCAGCAGTGAAGCGACAGCGGGAGGTACGATGCAGTACTTC
CASSEATAGGTMQYF
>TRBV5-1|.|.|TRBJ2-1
TGCGCCAGCAGCTTCAGAACTAGTAGCGAGCAGTTCTTC
CASSFRTSSEQFF
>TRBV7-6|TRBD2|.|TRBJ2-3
TGTGCCAGCAGCTTACAGCGGGGCTCAGATACGCAGTATTTT
CASSLQRGSDTQYF
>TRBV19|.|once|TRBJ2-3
TGTGCCAGTAGTGCAAATGAGGGATCAGATACGCAGTATTTT
CASSANEGSDTQYF
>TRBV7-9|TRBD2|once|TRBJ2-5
TGTGCCAGCAGCTCCAGACTAGCGGGGGGCCTCCAAGAGACCCAGTACTTC
CASSSRLAGGLQETQYF
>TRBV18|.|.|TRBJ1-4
TGTGCCAGCTCTCCGGACACAGCTGAAAAACTGTTTTTT
CASSPDTAEKLFF
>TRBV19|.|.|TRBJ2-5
TGTGCCAGTAGTATAGATCCAGGTTCCCAAGAGACCCAGTACTTC
CASSIDPGSQETQYF
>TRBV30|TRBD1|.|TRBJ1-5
TGTGCCTGGAGCCGACAGGGGAATCTCAATCAGCCCCAGCATTTT
CAWSRQGNLNQPQHF
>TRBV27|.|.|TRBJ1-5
TGTGCCAGCAGTTCTACCTCGACACGGGGTATACAGCCCCAGCATTTT
CASSSTSTRGIQPQHF
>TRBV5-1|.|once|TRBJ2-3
TGCGCCAGCAGCGAACCACTCTACACAGATACGCAGTATTTT
CASSEPLYTDTQYF
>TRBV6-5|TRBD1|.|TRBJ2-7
TGTGCCAGCAGTAACCGGGACAGGGGATACGAGCAGTACTTC
CASSNRDRGYEQYF
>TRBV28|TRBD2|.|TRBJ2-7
TGTGCCAGCAGCTCGGCGGGGGGTCGGTCCCCCTACGAGCAGTACTTC
CASSSAGGRSPYEQYF
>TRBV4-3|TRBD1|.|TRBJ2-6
TGCGCCAGCAGCCAAGATGGGACAGGGACCTCTGGGGCCAACGTCCTGACTTTC
CASSQDGTGTSGANVLTF
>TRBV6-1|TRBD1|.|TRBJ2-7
TGTGCCAGCACCCTTCCGGGACAGGGCCACGAGCAGTACTTC
CASTLPGQGHEQYF
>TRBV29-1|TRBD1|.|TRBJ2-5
TGCAGCGTTCATAGACAGGGGGCGGGCGAGACCCAGTACTTC
CSVHRQGAGETQYF